These 7 T cell receptor beta chains share one sample of origin, sequenced in a study of CXCR3-negative and CXCR3-positive naive CD8 T cells. With UMI labels, 5' RACE was used to prepare the TRB cDNA libraries. TCRdb reprocessed the 5' RACE reads, keeping one entry per CDR3 protein, no DNA. This sample carries about 130,000 distinct CDR3 sequences, with roughly 0.29% going to the ten biggest clones. The source material was naive CXCR3- CD8+ T cells from blood. Sample subset: CD45RO-CCR7+CD27+CD95- naive CD8+ T cells lacking CXCR3 (TNR3-). The origin of the receptors is a human donor in good health. Some clones in this sample may be carry-over from other donors' samples.

This chain connects TRBV4-3 to TRBJ1-1. This CDR3 is built from 14 residues. The germline V gene encodes CDR1 LGHNA and CDR2 YSLEER. The CDR3 here is CASSQEGRWTEAFF.

The chain has TRBV7-3 and TRBJ2-1. The CDR3 spans 12 residues. The germline V gene encodes CDR1 SGHTA and CDR2 FQGTGA. The CDR3 protein is CASSQTSSEQFF.

This chain uses TRBV7-9 with TRBJ2-7. The CDR3 is 14 amino acids. CDR1 SEHNR and CDR2 FQNEAQ come from the germline V gene (reference sequence). CDR3 amino acids: CASSLSTVTYEQYF.

The chain is built from TRBV6-6 and TRBJ2-7; TCRdb designates TRBD1, a call that cannot be tested without DNA. The CDR3 consists of 14 residues. Germline lookup yields CDR1 MNHNY and CDR2 SVGAGI (reference sequence). The CDR3 is CASSYSGLPGEQYF.

This chain joins TRBV28 and TRBJ1-1. Germline CDR1 MDHEN, CDR2 SYDVKM. This CDR3 comprises 13 residues. The CDR3 region is CASSDDGYTEAFF.

The CDR3 reads CASSTTGGSSETQYF. This rearrangement joins TRBV2 to TRBJ2-5; TCRdb picks TRBD1, but there is no DNA to check that call. Per the germline V gene, CDR1 is SNHLY and CDR2 is FYNNEI. The CDR3 length is 15 residues.

The chain has TRBV7-2 and TRBJ1-2. Germline V CDR1 and CDR2: SGHTA, FQGNSA. The CDR3 spans 13 residues. The CDR3 protein is CASSFGANYGYTF.